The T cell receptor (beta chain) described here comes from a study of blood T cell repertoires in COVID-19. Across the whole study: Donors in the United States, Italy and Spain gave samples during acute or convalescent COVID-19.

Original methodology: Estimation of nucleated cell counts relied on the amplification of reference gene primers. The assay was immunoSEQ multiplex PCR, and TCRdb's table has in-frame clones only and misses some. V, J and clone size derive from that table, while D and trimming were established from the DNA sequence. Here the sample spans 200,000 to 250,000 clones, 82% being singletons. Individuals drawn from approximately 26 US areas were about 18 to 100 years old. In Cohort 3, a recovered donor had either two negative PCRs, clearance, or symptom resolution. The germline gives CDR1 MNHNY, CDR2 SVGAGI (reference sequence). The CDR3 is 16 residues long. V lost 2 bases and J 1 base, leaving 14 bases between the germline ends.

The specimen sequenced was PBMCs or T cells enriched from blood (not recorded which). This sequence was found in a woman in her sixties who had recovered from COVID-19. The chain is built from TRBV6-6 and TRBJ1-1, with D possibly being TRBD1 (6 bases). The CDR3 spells CASSYGRGRGNTEAFF. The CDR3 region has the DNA TGTGCCAGCAGTTACGGGAGGGGGAGGGGGAACACTGAAGCTTTCTTT.